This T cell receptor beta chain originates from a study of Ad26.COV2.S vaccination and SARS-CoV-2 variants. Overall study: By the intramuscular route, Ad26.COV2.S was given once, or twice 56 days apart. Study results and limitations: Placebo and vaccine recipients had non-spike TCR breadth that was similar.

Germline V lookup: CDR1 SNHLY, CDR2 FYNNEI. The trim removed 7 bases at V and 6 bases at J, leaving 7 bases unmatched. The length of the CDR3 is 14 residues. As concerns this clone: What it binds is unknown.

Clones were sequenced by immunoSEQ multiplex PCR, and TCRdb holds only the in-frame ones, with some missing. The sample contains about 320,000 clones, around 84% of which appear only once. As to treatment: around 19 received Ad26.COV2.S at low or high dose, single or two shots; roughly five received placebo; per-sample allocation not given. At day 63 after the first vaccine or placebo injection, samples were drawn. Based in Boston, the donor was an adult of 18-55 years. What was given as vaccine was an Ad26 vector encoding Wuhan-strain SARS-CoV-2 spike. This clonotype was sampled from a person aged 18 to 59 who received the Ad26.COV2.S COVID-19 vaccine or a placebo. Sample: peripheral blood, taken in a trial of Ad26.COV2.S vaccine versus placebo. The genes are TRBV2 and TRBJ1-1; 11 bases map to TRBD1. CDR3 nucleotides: TGTGCCAGCAATACGGACAGGGGGCGACCTGAAGCTTTCTTT. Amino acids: CASNTDRGRPEAFF.